These 32 T cell receptor beta chains were all obtained from the same sample, sequenced in a study of T-cell reconstitution after alpha-beta-depleted transplantation in children. A library of TCRbeta sequences, prepared with unique molecular identifiers, was generated. MiXCR, run by TCRdb on the PCR reads, gives a single entry per CDR3 protein. Of 150,000 to 250,000 distinct CDR3 sequences listed, 13% to 15% were seen once; the top ten hold 13%. The sample was PBMCs from the stem cell graft donor, taken from the stem cell graft. The receptors stem from a human donor who donated a stem cell graft to a child with acute lymphoblastic leukemia.

This clonotype was counted many times. V and J are TRBV3-1 and TRBJ2-7, with 7 positions matching TRBD1. Germline CDR1 LGHDT, CDR2 YNNKEL (reference sequence). J lost 1 base, V lost 2 bases, and 5 bases had no gene match. This CDR3 is built from 15 residues. The CDR3 bases are TGTGCCAGCAGCCAAAGGTGGGACAGTTCCTACGAGCAGTACTTC. It is translated as CASSQRWDSSYEQYF.

Many counts were recorded for this clonotype. The chain uses TRBV20-1 and TRBJ1-4; D gene uncertain. V was shortened by 5 bases and J by 10 bases, with 20 bases between the two germline ends. The CDR3 runs to 14 residues. The germline CDR1 and CDR2 sequences are DFQATT and SNEGSKA (reference sequence). CDR3 sequence: CSARTGRGHGKLFF. The CDR3 DNA sequence: TGCAGTGCTCGGACCGGGAGAGGGCACGGAAAACTGTTTTTT.

This clonotype was detected a few times. The chain links TRBV11-2 to TRBJ2-7; 15 bases map to TRBD2. The V gene end was trimmed by 3 bases and the J gene end by 6 bases; junction bases not matched to a gene: 3. The V gene's germline CDR1 is SGHAT and CDR2 FQNNGV. There are 15 residues in the CDR3. In nucleotides, the CDR3 is TGTGCCAGCAGCTTGGAGGGACTAGCGGGAGGCGAGCAGTACTTC. As protein: CASSLEGLAGGEQYF.

This clonotype was seen at least ten times. This chain connects TRBV12-3 or TRBV12-4 to TRBJ2-5; no definite D call. The V end was cut by 5 bases, the J end by 2 bases, with 15 bases between. This CDR3 is 15 amino acids long. DNA of the CDR3: TGTGCCAGCAGTACAAACCGGGCCATACAAGAGACCCAGTACTTC. Translating gives CASSTNRAIQETQYF.

Worth noting for this clonotype: Just one base apart from a much larger clone, this may be a read error. This chain links TRBV11-3 with TRBJ2-1; 9 nucleotides agree with TRBD1. Germline V CDR1 and CDR2: SGHNT, YENEEA. This CDR3 region has 14 residues. The CDR3 DNA follows: TGTGCCACCAGCTCTACAACAGGGGGCCTGCTTAAGTTCTTC. It is translated as CATSSTTGGLLKFF.

The genes are TRBV19 and TRBJ2-1; 8 bases are shared with TRBD1. The CDR3 loop spans 16 amino acids. Trimming removed 4 bases from V and 4 bases from J; junction bases left unmatched: 9. Germline assignment: CDR1 LNHDA and CDR2 SQIVND (reference sequence). This chain's CDR3 is CASSRTGLVPYNEQFF. CDR3 coding DNA: TGTGCCAGTAGTAGGACAGGGCTGGTCCCGTACAATGAGCAGTTCTTC.

In its sample, this clonotype was seen many times. This chain joins TRBV11-2 and TRBJ2-3, with TRBD2 identical over 8 bases. The CDR3 loop spans 14 amino acids. In germline, CDR1 is SGHAT, CDR2 FQNNGV. Trimming at V came to 5 bases and at J to 4 bases, leaving 5 bases not matched to a gene. The CDR3 nucleotides are TGTGCCAGCAGCCCCCGACTAGCGCCAGATACGCAGTATTTT. This encodes CASSPRLAPDTQYF.

Only a few counts were recorded for this clonotype. This chain links TRBV30 with TRBJ1-2; D is unresolved. In germline, CDR1 is GTSNPN, CDR2 SVGIG (reference sequence). This CDR3 is built from 15 residues. Trimming removed 2 bases at V and 0 bases at J, with 13 bases between. The CDR3 DNA reads as TGTGCCTGGAGTCCCCGGGCCCGACCTAACTATGGCTACACCTTC. This encodes CAWSPRARPNYGYTF.

This clonotype was observed a few times. The CDR3 sequence: CSAIIPEQALAPYMYQETQYF. In nucleotides, the CDR3 is TGCAGTGCTATAATTCCGGAACAAGCCCTAGCACCCTATATGTACCAAGAGACCCAGTACTTC. The V and J genes are TRBV20-1 and TRBJ2-5; maybe TRBD2 (5 bases). This CDR3 spans 21 amino acids. V lost 4 bases and J lost 0, with 33 bases in between. The germline CDR1 and CDR2 sequences are DFQATT and SNEGSKA (reference sequence).

The sample holds one count of this clonotype. V and J are TRBV20-1 and TRBJ2-7, with D possibly being TRBD2 (5 bases). The CDR3 has 14 residues. Trimming pared 6 bases from V and 2 bases from J, leaving 17 bases between. Germline-derived CDR1 and CDR2 are DFQATT and SNEGSKA (reference sequence). For the CDR3, the DNA is TGCAGTGCCAACGGGCTAGCTCCCACCTACGAGCAGTACTTC. Translating gives CSANGLAPTYEQYF.

The chain links TRBV5-6 to TRBJ1-2; TRBD1 is a possible D gene (6 bases). Trimming stripped 2 bases from V and 8 bases from J, with 13 bases between. CDR1 SGHDT and CDR2 YYEEEE come from the germline V gene. CDR3 length: 13 residues. The CDR3 nucleotides read TGTGCCAGCAGCTTCGACAGGCTGCGGGGCTACACCTTC. This sequence encodes CASSFDRLRGYTF. The full variable domain, with the rest looked up from reference TRBV5-6 and TRBJ1-2, is DAGVTQSPTHLIKTRGQQVTLRCSPKSGHDTVSWYQQALGQGPQFIFQYYEEEERQRGNFPDRFSGHQFPNYSSELNVNALLLGDSALYLCASSFDRLRGYTFGSGTRLTVV.

The V gene is TRBV11-3, the J gene TRBJ2-7, with D possibly TRBD2 on 6 matching bases. Trimming shortened V by 1 base and J by 6 bases, and 13 bases separated the two germline ends. Looked up from germline, CDR1 is SGHNT and CDR2 is YENEEA. The CDR3 length is 14 residues. For the CDR3, the DNA is TGTGCCAGCAGCTTAGTGTATCGGGGGAGCGAGCAGTACTTC. Translated: CASSLVYRGSEQYF.

This clonotype was recorded at least ten times. The rearrangement uses TRBV5-1 and TRBJ2-7; TRBD2 matches 8 bases. CDR3 length: 13 amino acids. Trimming cost V 4 bases and J 4 bases; bases outside gene matches: 4. The V gene's germline CDR1 is SGHRS and CDR2 YFSETQ. The CDR3 coding sequence is TGCGCCAGCAGCCCCGCGGGGGGTTACGAGCAGTACTTC. Protein product: CASSPAGGYEQYF.

About this clonotype itself: A much more abundant neighbour one base away suggests this may be a read error. The chain recombines TRBV5-1 with TRBJ1-1, with D hard to call. Trimming took off 3 bases at V and 6 bases at J, with 15 bases between the two ends. CDR3 length: 14 amino acids. The germline gives CDR1 SGHRS, CDR2 YFSETQ. The CDR3 protein is CASSSDVPGAEAFF. The CDR3 region has the DNA TGCGCCAGCAGCTCGGATGTCCCCGGCGCTGAAGCTTTCTTT.

This clonotype occurred once. This may be a read error: a much more frequent sequence differs by one nucleotide. V is TRBV11-3 and J is TRBJ1-1; D is ambiguous. CDR1 SGHNT and CDR2 YENEEA come from the germline V gene. The CDR3 runs 13 residues. For the CDR3, the DNA is TGTGCCAGCAGCCGGACGGAGAACACTGAACCTTTCTTT. It is translated as CASSRTENTEPFF.

To note about this clonotype: A read error is possible here, since a much larger clone lies one base away. The CDR3 does not close with the conserved phenylalanine or tryptophan, likely indicating a read error. This rearrangement joins TRBV5-4 to TRBJ2-7; D is possibly TRBD1 or TRBD2 (5 bases each). Germline V gene lookup returns CDR1 SGHNT and CDR2 YYREEE (reference sequence). Trimming cost V 0 bases and J 6 bases, with 13 bases left between them. The CDR3 runs 14 residues. The chain's CDR3 is CASSLGGPKTEQYL. The CDR3 DNA reads TGTGCCAGCAGCTTGGGGGGACCGAAGACCGAGCAGTACCTC.

This clonotype was seen repeatedly, ten times or more. The V gene is TRBV7-8, the J gene TRBJ1-1; the match to TRBD1 covers 8 bases. Germline trimming cut 5 bases from V and 0 bases from J; bases unmatched to any gene: 11. Germline V gene data show CDR1 as SGHVS and CDR2 as FQNEAQ. The CDR3 consists of 17 residues. CDR3 amino acids: CASSPRQGRSLNTEAFF. Written as DNA, the CDR3 is TGTGCCAGCAGCCCCCGACAGGGGCGGTCCTTGAACACTGAAGCTTTCTTT. Full variable domain (missing parts from reference TRBV7-8 and TRBJ1-1): GAGVSQSPRYKVAKRGQDVALRCDPISGHVSLFWYQQALGQGPEFLTYFQNEAQLDKSGLPSDRFFAERPEGSVSTLKIQRTQQEDSAVYLCASSPRQGRSLNTEAFFGQGTRLTVV.

In its sample, this clonotype was seen many times. V and J are TRBV15 and TRBJ2-1; D is unclear. The CDR3 consists of 15 residues. Germline assignment: CDR1 LNHNV and CDR2 YYDKDF (reference sequence). V was clipped by 0 bases and J by 0 bases, with 6 bases between them. For the CDR3, the DNA is TGTGCCACCAGCAGAGATCCGAGCTCCTACAATGAGCAGTTCTTC. It specifies CATSRDPSSYNEQFF.

This clonotype was seen ten or more times. The chain joins TRBV27 to TRBJ2-1; 9 bases match TRBD1. The length of the CDR3 is 16 residues. Unmatched junction bases numbered 6, after V lost 4 bases and J lost 2 bases. Germline-derived CDR1 and CDR2 are MNHEY and SMNVEV (reference sequence). CDR3 protein: CASSWDRDRTYNEQFF. The CDR3 DNA is TGTGCCAGCAGTTGGGACAGGGACCGAACCTACAATGAGCAGTTCTTC.

J is TRBJ2-7 and V is TRBV3-1, with TRBD2 as a possible D gene (6 bases). This CDR3 has 13 residues. Germline V lookup: CDR1 LGHDT, CDR2 YNNKEL (reference sequence). Trimming left V 3 bases short and J 5 bases short, with 11 bases between. The CDR3 DNA reads TGTGCCAGCAGCCACCTCTCGGGAGACGAGCAGTACTTC. Protein sequence: CASSHLSGDEQYF.

The chain recombines TRBV12-3 or TRBV12-4 with TRBJ2-1; D might be TRBD2 (5 bases). The CDR3 sequence is 16 residues long. Deletions cut 4 bases from V and 0 bases from J, with 13 bases between. The CDR3 DNA reads TGTGCCAGCAGTTCACTCTTAGGGAGCTCCTACAATGAGCAGTTCTTC. It codes for CASSSLLGSSYNEQFF.

The chain employs TRBV12-3 or TRBV12-4 and TRBJ2-5; 16 bases align to TRBD2. Trimming at V came to 6 bases and at J to 7 bases, leaving 11 bases not matched to a gene. CDR3 length: 17 amino acids. CDR3 protein: CASRFGTSGRAGGTQYF. The CDR3 nucleotides are TGTGCCAGCAGATTTGGGACTAGCGGGAGGGCCGGAGGGACCCAGTACTTC.

This clonotype was observed at least ten times. The chain's CDR3 is CASSLDITDTQYF. In DNA form, the CDR3 reads TGCGCCAGCAGCTTGGACATCACAGATACGCAGTATTTT. This chain connects TRBV5-1 to TRBJ2-3, with D unresolved. Trimming stripped 0 bases from V and 2 bases from J, with 4 bases between. The CDR3 extends over 13 amino acids. Germline-derived CDR1 and CDR2 are SGHRS and YFSETQ.

The chain couples TRBV20-1 to TRBJ2-7; 8 bases map to TRBD2. The CDR3 runs 14 residues. V trimming: 2 bases; J trimming: 3 bases; junction bases outside the gene matches: 6. The V gene's germline CDR1 is DFQATT and CDR2 SNEGSKA (reference sequence). CDR3 region: CSARNQRESYEQYF. The CDR3 bases are TGCAGTGCTAGAAACCAGCGGGAGAGCTACGAGCAGTACTTC.

In this sample, this clonotype turned up many times. CDR3 DNA sequence: TGCGCCAGCAGCTTGAATGGGGACAGTGAGGAGACCCAGTACTTC. Protein: CASSLNGDSEETQYF. The chain recombines TRBV5-1 with TRBJ2-5; 7 bases line up with TRBD1. Trimming at V came to 1 base and at J to 5 bases, leaving 8 bases not matched to a gene. This CDR3 is 15 amino acids long. The germline CDR1 and CDR2 sequences are SGHRS and YFSETQ.

This clonotype was detected ten times or more. The chain employs TRBV29-1 and TRBJ2-2; D gene unclear. V gave up 5 bases and J gave up 2 bases, with 3 bases separating them. Germline CDR1 reads SQVTM; CDR2 reads ANQGSEA. CDR3 length: 11 amino acids. CDR3 sequence reads: CSVSNTGELFF. The CDR3 DNA reads TGCAGCGTTTCAAACACCGGGGAGCTGTTTTTT.

This clonotype was seen many times. The chain employs TRBV5-1 and TRBJ2-1; 12 positions match TRBD2. The J segment lost 6 bases and the V segment lost 6 bases, leaving 7 bases of the junction unmatched. In germline, CDR1 is SGHRS, CDR2 YFSETQ. The CDR3 sequence is 15 residues long. The CDR3 loop reads CASNPLAGGSNEQFF. DNA for the CDR3: TGCGCCAGCAATCCACTAGCGGGAGGTAGCAATGAGCAGTTCTTC. The variable domain in full, with the rest retrieved from reference TRBV5-1 and TRBJ2-1, is KAGVTQTPRYLIKTRGQQVTLSCSPISGHRSVSWYQQTPGQGLQFLFEYFSETQRNKGNFPGRFSGRQFSNSRSEMNVSTLELGDSALYLCASNPLAGGSNEQFFGPGTRLTVL.

This clonotype was detected ten times or more. The chain recombines TRBV28 with TRBJ1-2; no firm D call. Germline loops: CDR1 MDHEN, CDR2 SYDVKM. The CDR3 consists of 14 residues. V shed 8 bases and J shed 0 bases, with 13 bases lying between them. The CDR3 region has the DNA TGTGCCAGCGGCAGGCCAACAACTAACTATGGCTACACCTTC. This encodes CASGRPTTNYGYTF.

The chain uses TRBV20-1 and TRBJ2-7; the match to TRBD2 covers 9 bases. From germline, CDR1 is DFQATT and CDR2 SNEGSKA (reference sequence). This CDR3 comprises 15 residues. The ends lost 1 base at V and 7 bases at J; junction bases unmatched: 11. The CDR3 loop reads CSARVGTSPSMEQYF. CDR3 in DNA: TGCAGTGCTAGAGTGGGGACTAGCCCCTCTATGGAGCAGTACTTC.

This clonotype was recorded many times. The V gene is TRBV29-1, the J gene TRBJ2-1; 8 bases agree with TRBD1. The V segment lost 7 bases and the J segment 4 bases; nucleotides outside the gene matches: 12. The length of the CDR3 is 15 residues. Germline lookup yields CDR1 SQVTM and CDR2 ANQGSEA. DNA of the CDR3: TGCAGCGCACCACTACCGGGACAGGCTTACAATGAGCAGTTCTTC. Translating it yields CSAPLPGQAYNEQFF.

This clonotype occurred many times. V gene TRBV12-3 or TRBV12-4 combines with J gene TRBJ1-3, with TRBD1 matching over 7 bases. CDR3 size: 14 residues. The junction had 3 bases not matched to a gene; V was cut back by 4 bases and J by 3 bases. The CDR3 DNA reads as TGTGCCAGCAGTTCGACAGGGTTTGGAAACACCATATATTTT. It codes for CASSSTGFGNTIYF.

At least ten counts were recorded for this clonotype. V and J are TRBV6-5 and TRBJ2-5; D uncertain. Trimming removed 1 base at V and 5 bases at J, with 17 bases between. The CDR3 contains 16 residues. Germline V gene lookup returns CDR1 MNHEY and CDR2 SVGAGI. The CDR3 region has the DNA TGTGCCAGCAGTTACTTATACGACCGTCGGATTGAGACCCAGTACTTC. Amino acids: CASSYLYDRRIETQYF.